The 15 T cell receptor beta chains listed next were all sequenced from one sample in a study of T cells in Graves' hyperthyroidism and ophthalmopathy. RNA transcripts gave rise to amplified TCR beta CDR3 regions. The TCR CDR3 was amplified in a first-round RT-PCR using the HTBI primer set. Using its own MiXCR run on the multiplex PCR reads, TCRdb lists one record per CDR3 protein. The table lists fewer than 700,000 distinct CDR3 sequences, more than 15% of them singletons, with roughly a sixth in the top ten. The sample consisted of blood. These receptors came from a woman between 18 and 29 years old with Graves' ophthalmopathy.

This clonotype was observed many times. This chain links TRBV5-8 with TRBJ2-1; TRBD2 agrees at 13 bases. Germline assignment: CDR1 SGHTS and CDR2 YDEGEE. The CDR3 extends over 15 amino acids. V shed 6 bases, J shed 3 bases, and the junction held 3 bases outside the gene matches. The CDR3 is CASIRTSGGYNEQFF. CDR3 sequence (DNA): TGTGCCAGCATCCGGACTAGCGGGGGCTACAATGAGCAGTTCTTC.

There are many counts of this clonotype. CDR3 sequence: CASSEPGTGILNTEAFF. For the CDR3, the DNA is TGTGCCAGCAGTGAACCGGGGACAGGGATACTCAACACTGAAGCTTTCTTT. J is TRBJ1-1 and V is TRBV2, with TRBD1 matching 9 bases. This CDR3 spans 17 amino acids. In germline, CDR1 is SNHLY, CDR2 FYNNEI. J lost 2 bases, V lost 2 bases, and 9 bases had no gene match.

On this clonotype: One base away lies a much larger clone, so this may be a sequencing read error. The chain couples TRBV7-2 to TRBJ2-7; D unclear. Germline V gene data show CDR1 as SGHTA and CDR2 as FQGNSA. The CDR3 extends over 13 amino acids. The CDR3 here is CAGSLAGSREQYF. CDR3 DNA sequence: TGTGCCGGCAGCTTAGCAGGTAGTAGAGAGCAGTACTTC.

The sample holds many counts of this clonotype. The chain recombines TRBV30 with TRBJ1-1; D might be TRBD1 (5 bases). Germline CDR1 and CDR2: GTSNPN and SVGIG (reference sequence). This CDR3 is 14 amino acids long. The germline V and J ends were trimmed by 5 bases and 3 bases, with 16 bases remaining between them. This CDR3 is CAWGTGVWDTEAFF. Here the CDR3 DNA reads TGTGCCTGGGGGACTGGTGTATGGGACACTGAAGCTTTCTTT.

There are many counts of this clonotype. The CDR3 sequence: CASSLWRQGNTEAFF. The DNA of the CDR3 is TGTGCCAGCAGCTTGTGGAGACAGGGAAACACTGAAGCTTTCTTT. The chain links TRBV5-5 to TRBJ1-1; the match to TRBD1 covers 7 bases. Looked up from germline, CDR1 is SGHKS and CDR2 is YYEKEE (reference sequence). The V gene end was trimmed by 1 base and the J gene end by 2 bases; junction bases not matched to a gene: 5. CDR3 length: 15 residues.

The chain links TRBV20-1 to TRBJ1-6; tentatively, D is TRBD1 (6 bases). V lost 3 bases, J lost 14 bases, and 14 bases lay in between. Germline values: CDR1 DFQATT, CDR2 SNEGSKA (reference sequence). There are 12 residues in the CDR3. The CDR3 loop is CSARIGGLALHF. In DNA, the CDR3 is TGCAGTGCTAGGATTGGGGGGCTAGCCCTCCACTTT.

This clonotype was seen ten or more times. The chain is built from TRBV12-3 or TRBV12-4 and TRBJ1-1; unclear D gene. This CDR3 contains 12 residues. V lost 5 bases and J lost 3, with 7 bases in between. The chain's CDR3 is CASSLQYTEAFF. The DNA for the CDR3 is TGTGCCAGCAGTCTTCAGTACACTGAAGCTTTCTTT.

CDR3 DNA sequence: TGTGCCAGCAGTTCCGGGGCGCTGGGGTTCTTC. The encoded protein is CASSSGALGFF. The gene calls are TRBV6-2 or TRBV6-3 and TRBJ2-1, with D perhaps TRBD1 or TRBD2 (5 bases each). CDR1 is MNHEY, CDR2 SVGEGT, per germline. The V gene lost 4 bases and the J gene lost 15 bases, with 13 bases spanning the gap. The CDR3 length is 11 residues.

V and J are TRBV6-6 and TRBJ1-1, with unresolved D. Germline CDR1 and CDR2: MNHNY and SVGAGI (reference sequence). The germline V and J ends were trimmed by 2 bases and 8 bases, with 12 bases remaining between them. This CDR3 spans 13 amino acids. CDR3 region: CASSYRVYGEAFF. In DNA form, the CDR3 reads TGTGCCAGCAGTTACAGAGTGTATGGGGAAGCTTTCTTT.

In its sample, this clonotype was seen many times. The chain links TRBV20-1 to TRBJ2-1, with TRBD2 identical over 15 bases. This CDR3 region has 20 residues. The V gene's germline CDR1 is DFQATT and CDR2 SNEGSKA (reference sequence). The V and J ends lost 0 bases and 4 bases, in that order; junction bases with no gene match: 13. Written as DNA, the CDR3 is TGCAGTGCTAGAGACCTAGGGACTAGCGGGGGGCGACGATCTTACAATGAGCAGTTCTTC. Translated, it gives CSARDLGTSGGRRSYNEQFF.

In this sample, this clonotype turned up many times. The CDR3 DNA is TGTGCCAGCTCCGGAGTCCCGGGACAGGGAGTGGCCACCTACGAGCAGTACTTC. This gives the protein CASSGVPGQGVATYEQYF. This rearrangement joins TRBV18 to TRBJ2-7, with TRBD1 identical over 9 bases. CDR1 and CDR2 (germline): KGHSH, LQKENI. CDR3 length: 18 amino acids. V shed 6 bases and J 2 bases; nucleotides not matched to a gene: 17.

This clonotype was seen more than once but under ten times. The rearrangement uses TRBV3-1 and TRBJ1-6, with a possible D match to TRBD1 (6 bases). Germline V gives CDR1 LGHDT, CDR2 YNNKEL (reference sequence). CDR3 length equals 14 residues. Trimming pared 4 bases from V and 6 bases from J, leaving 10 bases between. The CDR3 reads CASSRKDSNSPLHF. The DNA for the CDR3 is TGTGCCAGCAGCCGAAAGGACAGTAATTCACCCCTCCACTTT.

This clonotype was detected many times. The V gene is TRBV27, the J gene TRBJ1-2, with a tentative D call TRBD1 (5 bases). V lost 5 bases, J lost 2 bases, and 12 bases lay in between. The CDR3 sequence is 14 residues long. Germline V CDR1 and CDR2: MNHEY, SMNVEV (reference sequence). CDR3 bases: TGTGCCAGCAGTCGCCAACCAGGGAACTATGGCTACACCTTC. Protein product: CASSRQPGNYGYTF.

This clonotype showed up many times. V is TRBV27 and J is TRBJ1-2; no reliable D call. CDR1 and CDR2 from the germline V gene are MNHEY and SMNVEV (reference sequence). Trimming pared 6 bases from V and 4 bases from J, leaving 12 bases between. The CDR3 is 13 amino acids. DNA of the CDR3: TGTGCCAGCAGCTTAGGTTCGGGCTATGGCTACACCTTC. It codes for CASSLGSGYGYTF.

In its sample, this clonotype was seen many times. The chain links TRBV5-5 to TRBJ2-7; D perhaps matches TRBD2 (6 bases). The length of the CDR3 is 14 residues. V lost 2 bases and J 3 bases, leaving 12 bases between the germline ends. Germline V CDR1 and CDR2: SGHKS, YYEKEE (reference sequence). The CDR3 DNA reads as TGTGCCAGCAGCTTCGGGCGGGGCGACTACGAGCAGTACTTC. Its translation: CASSFGRGDYEQYF. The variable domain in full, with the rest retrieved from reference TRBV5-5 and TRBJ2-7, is DAGVTQSPTHLIKTRGQQVTLRCSPISGHKSVSWYQQVLGQGPQFIFQYYEKEERGRGNFPDRFSARQFPNYSSELNVNALLLGDSALYLCASSFGRGDYEQYFGPGTRLTVT.